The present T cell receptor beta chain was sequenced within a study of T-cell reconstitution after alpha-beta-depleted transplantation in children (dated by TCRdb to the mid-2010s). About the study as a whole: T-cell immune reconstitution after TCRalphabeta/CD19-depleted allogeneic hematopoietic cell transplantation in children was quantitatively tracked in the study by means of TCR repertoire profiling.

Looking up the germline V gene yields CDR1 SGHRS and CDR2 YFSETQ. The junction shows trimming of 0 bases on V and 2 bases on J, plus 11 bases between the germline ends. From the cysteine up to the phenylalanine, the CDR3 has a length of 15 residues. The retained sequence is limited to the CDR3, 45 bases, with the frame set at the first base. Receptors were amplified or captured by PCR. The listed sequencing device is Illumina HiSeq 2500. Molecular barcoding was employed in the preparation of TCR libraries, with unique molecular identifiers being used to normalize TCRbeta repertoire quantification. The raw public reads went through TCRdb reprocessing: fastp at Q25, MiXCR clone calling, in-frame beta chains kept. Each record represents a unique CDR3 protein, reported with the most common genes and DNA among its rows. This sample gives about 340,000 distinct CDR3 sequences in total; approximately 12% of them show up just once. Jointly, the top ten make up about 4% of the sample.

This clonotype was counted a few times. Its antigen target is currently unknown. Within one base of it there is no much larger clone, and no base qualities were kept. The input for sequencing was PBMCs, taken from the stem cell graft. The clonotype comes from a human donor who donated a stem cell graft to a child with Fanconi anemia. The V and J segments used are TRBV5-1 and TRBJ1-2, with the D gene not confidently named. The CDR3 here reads CASSLDRIGNYGYTF. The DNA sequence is TGCGCCAGCAGCTTGGATCGAATAGGGAACTATGGCTACACCTTC.